This record concerns one TCR beta chain sequence. This sample is drawn from a study of T cell repertoires in cytomegalovirus infection. With 3 bases removed from V and 5 bases from J, the gap between germline ends came to 23 bases. Looked up from germline, CDR1 is MDHEN and CDR2 is SYDVKM. The CDR3 loop spans 18 amino acids. MiXCR was run by TCRdb on the reads, yielding one entry per CDR3 protein. The profile shows 150,000 to 160,000 distinct CDR3 sequences, around 24% of them singletons. The TCR sequence derives from a human donor in good health (CMV status not recorded). Some clones in this sample may be carry-over from other donors' samples. The V gene is TRBV28, the J gene TRBJ1-5; D is perhaps TRBD1 (5 bases). Material for sequencing was PBMCs. In DNA form, the CDR3 reads TGTGCCAGCAGTTTGGGGACCTTTGGCCAGGGAGGGGATCAGCCCCAGCATTTT. Protein product: CASSLGTFGQGGDQPQHF.